These 10 T cell receptor beta chains share one sample of origin, sequenced in a study of T cell responses to AZD1222 COVID-19 vaccine. Clones were sequenced by immunoSEQ multiplex PCR, and TCRdb holds only the in-frame ones, with some missing. Here the sample spans about 140,000 clones, around 93% being singletons. This sample comprised peripheral blood, obtained on day 0 of AZD1222 vaccination. The receptor set was obtained from an adult in good health.

The genes are TRBV6-4 and TRBJ1-6; D is ambiguous. This CDR3 contains 14 residues. Trimming took off 2 bases at V and 7 bases at J, with 9 bases between the two ends. In germline, CDR1 is MRHNA, CDR2 SNTAGT. Written as DNA, the CDR3 is TGTGCCAGCAGTGACGGCATGATGAATTCACCCCTCCACTTT. Translating gives CASSDGMMNSPLHF.

V usage is TRBV10-3 and J usage is TRBJ1-1; D possibly corresponds to TRBD1 (5 bases). V gave up 11 bases and J gave up 3 bases, with 16 bases separating them. CDR1 is ENHRY, CDR2 SYGVKD, per germline. This CDR3 region has 13 residues. CDR3 loop: CAVGGGVDTEAFF. The DNA of the CDR3 is TGTGCCGTTGGGGGGGGAGTGGACACTGAAGCTTTCTTT.

The chain employs TRBV18 and TRBJ1-4; D is ambiguous. CDR1 KGHSH and CDR2 LQKENI come from the germline V gene. This CDR3 has 15 residues. Trimming took off 3 bases at V and 3 bases at J, with 11 bases between the two ends. The CDR3 reads CASSPAAGSNEKLFF. DNA of the CDR3: TGTGCCAGCTCACCCGCAGCCGGATCTAATGAAAAACTGTTTTTT.

The chain links TRBV4-1 to TRBJ2-3, with D tentatively TRBD1 (6 bases). This CDR3 has 15 amino acids. The V and J ends lost 0 bases and 3 bases respectively, with 10 bases between them. Germline assignment: CDR1 MGHRA and CDR2 YSYEKL. Here the CDR3 reads CASSQDTGTTDTQYF. Written as DNA, the CDR3 is TGCGCCAGCAGCCAAGATACAGGGACAACAGATACGCAGTATTTT.

This chain connects TRBV28 to TRBJ1-5; 8 positions match TRBD1. V lost 1 base to trimming and J lost 5 bases; unmatched junction nucleotides: 13. The CDR3 sequence is 18 residues long. Germline CDR1 reads MDHEN; CDR2 reads SYDVKM. The chain's CDR3 is CASSLYDRGKGGDQPQHF. CDR3 sequence (DNA): TGTGCCAGCAGTTTATATGACAGGGGAAAGGGTGGCGATCAGCCCCAGCATTTT. The variable domain in full, with the rest retrieved from reference TRBV28 and TRBJ1-5, is DVKVTQSSRYLVKRTGEKVFLECVQDMDHENMFWYRQDPGLGLRLIYFSYDVKMKEKGDIPEGYSVSREKKERFSLILESASTNQTSMYLCASSLYDRGKGGDQPQHFGDGTRLSIL.

This clone appeared a single time. V usage is TRBV20-1 and J usage is TRBJ2-5; D tentatively reads TRBD1 or TRBD2 (6 bases each). This CDR3 contains 14 residues. Trimming left V 3 bases short and J 2 bases short, with 13 bases between. CDR1 DFQATT and CDR2 SNEGSKA come from the germline V gene (reference sequence). CDR3 loop: CSASFRRGQETQYF. The CDR3 DNA reads TGCAGTGCTAGTTTTAGGAGGGGGCAAGAGACCCAGTACTTC.

The genes are TRBV28 and TRBJ2-2; unclear D gene. V lost 11 bases, J lost 5 bases, and 18 bases lay in between. The CDR3 consists of 14 residues. The germline CDR1 and CDR2 sequences are MDHEN and SYDVKM. The CDR3 loop reads CAALREMGTGELFF. The CDR3, as DNA: TGTGCCGCCCTAAGGGAAATGGGGACCGGGGAGCTGTTTTTT.

This chain links TRBV5-5 with TRBJ2-7, with 8 bases lining up with TRBD1. Unmatched junction bases numbered 20, after V lost 0 bases and J lost 3 bases. CDR3 length: 20 amino acids. Per germline, CDR1 SGHKS and CDR2 YYEKEE (reference sequence). This CDR3 reads CASSLAAGGFGGPRFYEQYF. The CDR3 DNA reads TGTGCCAGCAGCTTGGCGGCAGGGGGCTTCGGTGGGCCCCGCTTCTACGAGCAGTACTTC. Full variable domain (rest looked up from reference TRBV5-5 and TRBJ2-7): DAGVTQSPTHLIKTRGQQVTLRCSPISGHKSVSWYQQVLGQGPQFIFQYYEKEERGRGNFPDRFSARQFPNYSSELNVNALLLGDSALYLCASSLAAGGFGGPRFYEQYFGPGTRLTVT.

The rearrangement joins TRBV10-3 to TRBJ1-3; 7 positions agree with TRBD1. CDR1 is ENHRY, CDR2 SYGVKD, per germline. Trimming took 8 bases from V and 2 from J; bases not matched to a gene: 6. The CDR3 has 14 amino acids. The DNA for the CDR3 is TGTGCCATCGGTGCAGGGGGAACTGGAAACACCATATATTTT. Its protein product is CAIGAGGTGNTIYF.

The V call is TRBV6-2 or TRBV6-3, the J call TRBJ2-2; no clear D gene. Germline loops: CDR1 MNHEY, CDR2 SVGEGT. The CDR3 totals 13 residues. Trimming cost V 2 bases and J 10 bases, with 11 bases left between them. Written as DNA, the CDR3 is TGTGCCAGCAGTTACGGGCGGCCGAAGGAGCTGTTTTTT. This sequence encodes CASSYGRPKELFF.